This T cell receptor (beta chain) was identified in a study of blood T cell repertoires in COVID-19. Study background: T cells, B-cell-depleted T cells, or PBMCs provided the cDNA or gDNA that served as material.

This clone has more than one count but fewer than ten. In the authors' methods: Estimation of nucleated cell counts relied on the amplification of reference gene primers. TCRdb's table, derived via immunoSEQ multiplex PCR, lists solely in-frame clones and lacks some. V and J calls and clone size are given by that table; D and trimming were obtained from the DNA. The profile shows 95,000 to 150,000 clones, 80% to 90% of them singletons. V shed 5 bases and J shed 1 base, with 8 bases lying between them. CDR3 length: 13 residues. The rearrangement joins TRBV12-3 or TRBV12-4 to TRBJ1-1, with D perhaps TRBD1 (6 bases). The TCR originated in a man of 80 years or more with active or convalescent COVID-19. The sequenced sample was peripheral blood. CDR3 in DNA: TGTGCCAGCAGTATGACAGGGAACACTGAAGCTTTCTTT. It encodes CASSMTGNTEAFF.